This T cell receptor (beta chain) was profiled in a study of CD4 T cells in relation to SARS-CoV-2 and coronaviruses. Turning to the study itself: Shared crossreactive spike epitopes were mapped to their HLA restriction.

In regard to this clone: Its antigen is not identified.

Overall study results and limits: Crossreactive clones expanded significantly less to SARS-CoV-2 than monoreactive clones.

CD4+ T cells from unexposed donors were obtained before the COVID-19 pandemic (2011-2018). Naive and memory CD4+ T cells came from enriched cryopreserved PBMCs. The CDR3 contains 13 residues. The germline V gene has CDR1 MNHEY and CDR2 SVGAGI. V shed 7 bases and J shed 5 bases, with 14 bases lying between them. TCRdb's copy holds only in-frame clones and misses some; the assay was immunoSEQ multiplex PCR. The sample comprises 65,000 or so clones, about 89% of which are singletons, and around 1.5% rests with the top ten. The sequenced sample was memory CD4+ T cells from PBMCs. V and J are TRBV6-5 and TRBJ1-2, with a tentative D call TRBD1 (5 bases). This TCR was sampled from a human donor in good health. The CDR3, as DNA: TGTGCCAGCAATTCCCGTGGGGGGTATGGCTACACCTTC. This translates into CASNSRGGYGYTF.